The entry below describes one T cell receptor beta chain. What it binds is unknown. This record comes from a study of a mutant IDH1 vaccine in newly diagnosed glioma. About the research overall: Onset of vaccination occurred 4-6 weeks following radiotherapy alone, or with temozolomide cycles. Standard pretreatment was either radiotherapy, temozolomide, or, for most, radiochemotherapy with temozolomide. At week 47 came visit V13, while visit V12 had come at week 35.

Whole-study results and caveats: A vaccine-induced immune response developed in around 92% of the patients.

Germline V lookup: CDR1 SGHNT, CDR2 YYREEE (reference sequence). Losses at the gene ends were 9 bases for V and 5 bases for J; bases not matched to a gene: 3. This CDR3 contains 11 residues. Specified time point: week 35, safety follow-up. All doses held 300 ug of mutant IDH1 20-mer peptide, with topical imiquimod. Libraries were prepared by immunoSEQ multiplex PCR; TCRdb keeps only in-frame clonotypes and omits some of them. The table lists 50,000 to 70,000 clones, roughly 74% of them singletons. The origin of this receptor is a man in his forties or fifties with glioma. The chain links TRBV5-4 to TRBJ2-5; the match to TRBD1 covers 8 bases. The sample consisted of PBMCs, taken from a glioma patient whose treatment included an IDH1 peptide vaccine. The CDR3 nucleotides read TGTGCCAACAGGGGGGCGGAGACCCAGTACTTC. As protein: CANRGAETQYF.